This record concerns one TCR beta chain sequence. What antigen it recognizes has not been identified. No base quality values were provided; no much bigger clone lies one nucleotide off. All of the isolated RNA was reverse transcribed with the High Capacity cDNA Reverse Transcription Kit, so expressed TCRB transcripts were sequenced. For stem cell-like memory T cell samples, survey-depth immunoSEQ sequencing was used, averaging approximately 910,000 total reads per sample. Sorted cells were lysed in RLT buffer and RNA was extracted with DNase-treated RNeasy Micro or Mini kits, depending on cell number. To prevent cross-contamination, every cell subset was processed on its own, while patient and healthy donor samples were processed together. The immunoSEQ multiplex PCR was used to amplify TCRB sequences from cDNA, yielding 87-bp fragments that span the CDR3 region. Sequencing of the amplicons was done on the Illumina HiSeq platform. As for the original processing: PCR bias was corrected computationally using synthetic template baselines, and reads within Hamming distance 2 were collapsed, with unmergeable singletons discarded. Reads were aligned to IMGT to assign V, D and J genes, CDR3 length, and insertions or deletions at six rearrangement sites. Within each subset, clonotype counts were normalized to sorted cell number, after which true diversity and Gini coefficients were computed with the tcR R package. The overlap coefficient, calculated on TCRB nucleotide sequences, was used to measure repertoire sharing. Here the immuneACCESS table is served through TCRdb, limited to in-frame sequences with V and J called. Missing clones are a known gap in these copies; in checked studies unresolved V genes cover under half, and the rest lacks a known reason. Clonal size and the V and J genes are those of that table, whereas D and trimming came from the DNA. A total of about 110,000 clones appear in this sample, almost 40% of them only once. More than 0.06% of the sample goes to the ten largest clones.

The entry originates in a study of beta chain features in type 1 diabetes (dated by TCRdb to about 2018). The study in broad terms: No differences in mean age, gender distribution, total cell number or subset yield were found between patients and healthy donors. A total of just under 110,000,000 sorted cells were examined across all samples, and RNA yield correlated strongly with the number of cells per subset. The study compared TCRB repertoires of sorted circulating CD4+ T cell subsets between recently diagnosed type 1 diabetes patients and matched healthy donors. Whereas all 28 donors provided naive and central memory subsets, regulatory and stem cell-like memory subsets were isolated from just 8 patients and about 8 healthy donors.

From each donor, a single peripheral blood sample of about 100 mL on average was drawn into heparinised tubes. Using a panel that included CD45RO, CCR7, CD25, CD127, CD95 and CD27, naive, central memory, regulatory and stem cell-like memory CD4+ T cells were sorted on a BD FACSAria II. A purity above 95% was achieved for all sorted populations. PBMCs were isolated immediately by Lymphoprep density gradient centrifugation and stained directly without culture. To minimize batch effects, samples were stained and sorted in pairs, one healthy donor with one patient per experiment. What the authors observed across the whole study: A moderate but significant shortening of TCRB CDR3 length was observed in type 1 diabetes patients in all four CD4+ subsets. Because cDNA was sequenced instead of genomic DNA, highly expressing activated cells could be over-represented, though the groups showed no difference in activation or CD3 levels. At VDJ recombination sites, patients with type 1 diabetes made fewer insertions and deleted more nucleotides, a pattern implying thymic rearrangement abnormalities. Shorter templates might have been favored by PCR, but patient and control samples were amplified and corrected together, so both groups would have been affected equally by any skew. HLA sub-analyses involved small numbers of individuals, so any influence of HLA type on TCRB rearrangement remained unresolved. Naive, central memory and regulatory TCRB repertoires appeared more similar among patients than among healthy donors.

The receptor was derived from a woman aged 18-29 years in good health. The material sequenced was stem cell memory CD4+ T cells from blood. Explained via the paper, the cell subset or site label denotes: stem cell-like memory CD4+ T cells.

The nucleotide sequence is given as TGCGCCAGCAGCTTACTGAGACCCACTAGCGGGATCGATGAGCAGTTCTTC. It translates as CASSLLRPTSGIDEQFF. The chain joins TRBV5-1 to TRBJ2-1; 10 central nucleotides agree with TRBD2. Trimming leaves V shorter by 2 bases and J shorter by 8 bases, with the junction holding 13 bases beyond the gene matches. The CDR3 goes from the cysteine to the phenylalanine over 17 residues. The kept DNA is CDR3 alone, 51 bases in frame from the first base. From the germline V gene, CDR1 is SGHRS and CDR2 is YFSETQ. Where the CDR3 stops, the reference TRBV5-1 and TRBJ2-1 genes take over; the full variable domain is KAGVTQTPRYLIKTRGQQVTLSCSPISGHRSVSWYQQTPGQGLQFLFEYFSETQRNKGNFPGRFSGRQFSNSRSEMNVSTLELGDSALYLCASSLLRPTSGIDEQFFGPGTRLTVL.